This T cell receptor beta chain was recorded in a study of blood T cell repertoires in COVID-19. In germline, CDR1 is SGHAT, CDR2 FQNNGV. Unmatched junction bases numbered 6, after V lost 1 base and J lost 4 bases. The CDR3 length is 15 residues. Generated by immunoSEQ multiplex PCR, the TCRdb table keeps only in-frame clones and is missing some. The sample has 330,000 or so clones; about 90% are singletons. Sequencing was carried out using PBMCs or T cells enriched from blood (not recorded which). The chain couples TRBV11-2 to TRBJ1-2, with 7 nucleotides matching TRBD1. The clonotype originates from a woman aged 30 to 39 who had been exposed to COVID-19. DNA of the CDR3: TGTGCCAGCAGCTTAGGGGACAGCCACATCTATGGCTACACCTTC. It yields the protein CASSLGDSHIYGYTF.